What follows are 26 T cell receptor beta chains derived from one specimen sequenced in a study of cytomegalovirus exposure and HLA in healthy donors. Vbeta (60) and Jbeta (13) primers were used in the PCR. The protocol was immunoSEQ multiplex PCR, while the TCRdb copy is restricted to in-frame clones and leaves out a portion. The sample has about 200,000 clones, around 83% seen once. Material: PBMCs. All receptors derive from a woman aged 40 to 50 in good health and CMV-seronegative.

The chain employs TRBV7-3 and TRBJ2-2; 7 bases agree with TRBD2. The germline gives CDR1 SGHTA, CDR2 FQGTGA. Trimming cost V 1 base and J 7 bases; bases outside gene matches: 6. The CDR3 runs 15 residues. CDR3 residues: CASSLMAGEVGELFF. The CDR3, as DNA: TGTGCCAGCAGCTTAATGGCGGGAGAGGTCGGGGAGCTGTTTTTT.

This chain uses TRBV6-1 with TRBJ2-1, with TRBD1 matching 9 bases. Germline CDR1 is MNHNS and CDR2 is SASEGT. Trimming removed 10 bases from V and 3 bases from J; junction bases left unmatched: 7. The CDR3 is 14 amino acids. Here the CDR3 reads CATTDRGLYNEQFF. The CDR3 bases are TGTGCCACCACGGACAGGGGTCTCTACAATGAGCAGTTCTTC.

The rearrangement links TRBV30 to TRBJ1-4; 8 nucleotides line up with TRBD1. The CDR3 length is 14 residues. Germline V gives CDR1 GTSNPN, CDR2 SVGIG (reference sequence). V lost 3 bases, J lost 5 bases, and 5 bases stayed unmatched. Here the CDR3 reads CAWRTGQENEKLFF. The CDR3 DNA sequence: TGTGCCTGGAGGACGGGACAGGAGAATGAAAAACTGTTTTTT.

The V gene is TRBV25-1, the J gene TRBJ1-1, with D maybe TRBD1 (6 bases). CDR3 length: 14 residues. Germline V gene lookup returns CDR1 MGHDK and CDR2 SYGVNS. The germline V and J ends were trimmed by 2 bases and 10 bases, with 17 bases remaining between them. DNA for the CDR3: TGTGCCAGCAGTGAAGTGTGGACAGCCCGAGGAGCTTTCTTT. Protein product: CASSEVWTARGAFF. Full variable domain (outside the CDR3, taken from reference TRBV25-1 and TRBJ1-1): EADIYQTPRYLVIGTGKKITLECSQTMGHDKMYWYQQDPGMELHLIHYSYGVNSTEKGDLSSESTVSRIRTEHFPLTLESARPSHTSQYLCASSEVWTARGAFFGQGTRLTVV.

The CDR3 is CAISDSSGRANEQFF. In DNA, the CDR3 is TGTGCCATCAGTGATTCTAGCGGGAGGGCCAATGAGCAGTTCTTC. The V gene is TRBV10-3, the J gene TRBJ2-1; 12 bases align to TRBD2. The length of the CDR3 is 15 residues. With 3 bases clipped from V and 6 bases from J, the junction kept 3 bases outside the gene matches. Per the germline V gene, CDR1 is ENHRY and CDR2 is SYGVKD.

This sequence joins TRBV5-1 and TRBJ1-1; D is perhaps TRBD1 (5 bases). The germline V and J ends were trimmed by 2 bases and 1 base, with 9 bases remaining between them. CDR3 length: 14 residues. CDR1 is SGHRS and CDR2 is YFSETQ in the germline V gene. The CDR3 reads CASSFDRENTEAFF. The CDR3 coding sequence is TGCGCCAGCAGCTTTGACAGAGAGAACACTGAAGCTTTCTTT.

V gene TRBV5-6 combines with J gene TRBJ1-5; no definite D call. V was shortened by 1 base and J by 4 bases, with 6 bases between the two germline ends. The CDR3 is 13 residues long. The germline V gene has CDR1 SGHDT and CDR2 YYEEEE. The CDR3, as DNA: TGTGCCAGCAGCTTGTCACGGAATCAGCCCCAGCATTTT. Protein product: CASSLSRNQPQHF.

This sequence joins TRBV14 and TRBJ2-1; TRBD2 agrees at 11 bases. V was pared by 4 bases and J by 6 bases, with 11 bases of the junction left unmatched. This CDR3 spans 17 amino acids. CDR1 is SGHDN and CDR2 is FVKESK in the germline V gene. The CDR3 sequence is CASSLRLLAGGGNEQFF. CDR3 coding DNA: TGTGCCAGCAGCCTTAGGTTGCTAGCGGGAGGAGGCAATGAGCAGTTCTTC.

V usage is TRBV29-1 and J usage is TRBJ2-1, with TRBD2 matching over 8 bases. Germline V gene sequence: CDR1 SQVTM, CDR2 ANQGSEA. This CDR3 contains 13 residues. Germline trimming cut 7 bases from V and 8 bases from J; bases unmatched to any gene: 10. This CDR3 reads CSGGAGGAYEQFF. The CDR3 DNA sequence: TGCAGCGGGGGGGCGGGAGGTGCTTATGAGCAGTTCTTC.

The V and J genes are TRBV9 and TRBJ2-3, with 9 nucleotides matching TRBD2. From germline, CDR1 is SGDLS and CDR2 YYNGEE. J lost 3 bases, V lost 3 bases, and 8 bases had no gene match. The CDR3 consists of 16 residues. The CDR3, as DNA: TGTGCCAGCAGCGCCGCTGGCGGGAGGGATACAGATACGCAGTATTTT. Translated, it gives CASSAAGGRDTDTQYF.

The chain recombines TRBV5-1 with TRBJ1-1, with TRBD1 matching over 8 bases. The germline V gene encodes CDR1 SGHRS and CDR2 YFSETQ. V was clipped by 2 bases and J by 6 bases; unmatched bases: 3. The CDR3 is 13 residues long. The CDR3 protein is CASSLQGGPEAFF. CDR3 nucleotide sequence: TGCGCCAGCAGCTTACAGGGGGGGCCTGAAGCTTTCTTT.

The rearrangement links TRBV7-8 to TRBJ2-5; a possible D gene is TRBD1 (5 bases). V lost 3 bases and J lost 4, with 9 bases in between. Germline values: CDR1 SGHVS, CDR2 FQNEAQ. The CDR3 runs 13 residues. The CDR3 here is CASSLTERETQYF. CDR3 bases: TGTGCCAGCAGCTTGACAGAGCGAGAGACCCAGTACTTC.

With respect to this clone: At one end the junction does not follow the germline gene, possibly because of a read error. The CDR3 DNA follows: TGTTCCAGCAGCTTAGAGGACAGGGGCACCGGGGAGCTGTTTTTT. Protein product: CSSSLEDRGTGELFF. The chain carries TRBV7-9 and TRBJ2-2; 9 bases map to TRBD1. CDR1 and CDR2 (germline): SEHNR, FQNEAQ (reference sequence). The CDR3 runs to 15 residues.

Worth noting for this clone: Other DNA sequences of this sample code for an identical CDR3. The rearrangement uses TRBV7-2 and TRBJ2-1, with 13 nucleotides matching TRBD2. Germline CDR1 and CDR2: SGHTA and FQGNSA. V was pared by 3 bases and J by 4 bases, with 0 bases of the junction left unmatched. The CDR3 sequence is 15 residues long. CDR3 loop: CASSLGLAGYNEQFF. The DNA for the CDR3 is TGTGCCAGCAGCTTGGGACTAGCGGGATACAATGAGCAGTTCTTC.

The genes are TRBV7-6 and TRBJ2-2, with D unclear. The CDR3 runs to 15 residues. V lost 1 base to trimming and J lost 1 base, with 7 bases between them. Per the germline V gene, CDR1 is SGHVS and CDR2 is FNYEAQ. CDR3 loop: CASSLVPRNTGELFF. In nucleotides, the CDR3 is TGTGCCAGCAGCTTAGTCCCTCGGAACACCGGGGAGCTGTTTTTT.

This clone was recorded once. The V gene is TRBV5-1, the J gene TRBJ2-1; maybe TRBD1 (5 bases). The CDR3 length is 14 residues. Germline CDR1 is SGHRS and CDR2 is YFSETQ. Trimming left V 0 bases short and J 4 bases short, with 8 bases between. CDR3 DNA: TGCGCCAGCAGCTTGGGTGACAGTTACAATGAGCAGTTCTTC. Translating it yields CASSLGDSYNEQFF.

The chain is built from TRBV25-1 and TRBJ2-1; 8 nucleotides match TRBD2. In germline, CDR1 is MGHDK, CDR2 SYGVNS. This CDR3 has 14 residues. The junction had 4 bases not matched to a gene; V was cut back by 2 bases and J by 7 bases. CDR3 coding DNA: TGTGCCAGCAGTGAAGGACTAGCATTGAATGAGCAGTTCTTC. The encoded protein is CASSEGLALNEQFF. Using reference TRBV25-1 and TRBJ2-1 for the parts outside the CDR3, the full variable domain is EADIYQTPRYLVIGTGKKITLECSQTMGHDKMYWYQQDPGMELHLIHYSYGVNSTEKGDLSSESTVSRIRTEHFPLTLESARPSHTSQYLCASSEGLALNEQFFGPGTRLTVL.

This chain uses TRBV29-1 with TRBJ1-1; TRBD1 might be the D (5 bases). From germline, CDR1 is SQVTM and CDR2 ANQGSEA. The V gene lost 3 bases and the J gene lost 1 base, with 9 bases spanning the gap. CDR3 size: 13 residues. CDR3 protein: CSVDKGQNTEAFF. DNA of the CDR3: TGCAGCGTTGATAAGGGGCAGAACACTGAAGCTTTCTTT.

This rearrangement joins TRBV6-1 to TRBJ2-7; 9 bases agree with TRBD1. With 5 bases clipped from V and 6 bases from J, the junction kept 5 bases outside the gene matches. The CDR3 runs to 13 residues. CDR1 is MNHNS, CDR2 SASEGT, per germline. The CDR3 loop is CASSRDRVGEQYF. CDR3 DNA: TGTGCCAGCAGTAGGGACAGGGTAGGCGAGCAGTACTTC.

This clone showed up just a few times. The genes are TRBV6-6 and TRBJ1-2; D gene ambiguous. The CDR3 is 14 amino acids. V lost 6 bases and J lost 4, with 15 bases in between. Germline loops: CDR1 MNHNY, CDR2 SVGAGI (reference sequence). The CDR3 loop reads CASSSVTTSYGYTF. The CDR3 DNA reads as TGTGCCAGCAGCTCTGTTACCACAAGCTATGGCTACACCTTC.

This clone has just a few counts. The chain links TRBV19 to TRBJ2-1, with a possible D match to TRBD2 (7 bases). The V end was cut by 6 bases, the J end by 3 bases, with 24 bases between. Germline V gene lookup returns CDR1 LNHDA and CDR2 SQIVND (reference sequence). The CDR3 has 18 amino acids. The CDR3 is CASRQSLKGGGLYNEQFF. As DNA, the CDR3 is TGTGCCAGTAGGCAATCTCTAAAAGGGGGGGGTCTCTACAATGAGCAGTTCTTC.

This clone showed up just once. This chain uses TRBV11-3 with TRBJ2-6; no firm D call. Trimming stripped 3 bases from V and 0 bases from J, with 6 bases between. Germline V gene lookup returns CDR1 SGHNT and CDR2 YENEEA. The CDR3 is 15 amino acids. CDR3 sequence: CASSFVSSGANVLTF. The CDR3 DNA reads TGTGCCAGCAGCTTCGTCAGCTCTGGGGCCAACGTCCTGACTTTC.

This clone was observed a single time. The V and J genes are TRBV6-1 and TRBJ1-2; TRBD1 aligns across 7 bases. The germline gives CDR1 MNHNS, CDR2 SASEGT. The CDR3 runs to 14 residues. The ends lost 2 bases at V and 5 bases at J; junction bases unmatched: 5. The CDR3 is CASSELGGSYGYTF. The CDR3 DNA reads as TGTGCCAGCAGTGAATTAGGGGGCTCGTATGGCTACACCTTC.

This clone came up once. The chain joins TRBV7-2 to TRBJ2-7; 7 bases align to TRBD2. There are 17 residues in the CDR3. The J segment lost 2 bases and the V segment lost 2 bases, leaving 12 bases of the junction unmatched. CDR1 and CDR2 (germline): SGHTA, FQGNSA. Here the CDR3 DNA reads TGTGCCAGCAGCTTATCGGGGACCCTGGGGGGGGCCTACGAGCAGTACTTC. As protein: CASSLSGTLGGAYEQYF.

The chain couples TRBV9 to TRBJ2-5, with TRBD2 matching over 10 bases. The CDR3 totals 18 residues. The V and J ends lost 1 base and 2 bases, in that order; junction bases with no gene match: 11. Looked up from germline, CDR1 is SGDLS and CDR2 is YYNGEE. As DNA, the CDR3 is TGTGCCAGCAGCGTATCCCTAGCGGGAGTCTTATCGCAAGAGACCCAGTACTTC. Its protein is CASSVSLAGVLSQETQYF. Drawing the rest from reference TRBV9 and TRBJ2-5, the complete variable domain is DSGVTQTPKHLITATGQRVTLRCSPRSGDLSVYWYQQSLDQGLQFLIQYYNGEERAKGNILERFSAQQFPDLHSELNLSSLELGDSALYFCASSVSLAGVLSQETQYFGPGTRLLVL.

This chain joins TRBV4-1 and TRBJ1-1; a weak D match, TRBD1 (5 bases). Germline V gene data show CDR1 as MGHRA and CDR2 as YSYEKL. The CDR3 loop spans 14 amino acids. The V and J ends lost 3 bases and 1 base respectively, with 9 bases between them. This CDR3 is CASSHGGKNTEAFF. CDR3 bases: TGCGCCAGCAGCCACGGGGGGAAGAACACTGAAGCTTTCTTT.